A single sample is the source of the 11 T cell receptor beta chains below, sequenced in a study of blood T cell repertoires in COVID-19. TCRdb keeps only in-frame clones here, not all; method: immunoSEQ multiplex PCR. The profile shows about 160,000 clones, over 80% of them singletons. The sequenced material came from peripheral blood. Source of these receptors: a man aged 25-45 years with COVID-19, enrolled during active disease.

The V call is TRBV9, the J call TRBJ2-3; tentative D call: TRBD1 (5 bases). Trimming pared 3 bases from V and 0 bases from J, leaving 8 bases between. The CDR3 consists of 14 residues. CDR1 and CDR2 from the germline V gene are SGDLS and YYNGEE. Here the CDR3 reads CASSGQSSTDTQYF. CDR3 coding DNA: TGTGCCAGCAGCGGACAGTCTAGCACAGATACGCAGTATTTT.

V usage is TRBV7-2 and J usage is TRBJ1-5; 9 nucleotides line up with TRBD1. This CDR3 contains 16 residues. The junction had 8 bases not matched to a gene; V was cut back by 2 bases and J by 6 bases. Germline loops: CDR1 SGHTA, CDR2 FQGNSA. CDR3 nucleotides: TGTGCCAGCAGCTTATTATCCACAGGGGGCTCTCAGCCCCAGCATTTT. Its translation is CASSLLSTGGSQPQHF.

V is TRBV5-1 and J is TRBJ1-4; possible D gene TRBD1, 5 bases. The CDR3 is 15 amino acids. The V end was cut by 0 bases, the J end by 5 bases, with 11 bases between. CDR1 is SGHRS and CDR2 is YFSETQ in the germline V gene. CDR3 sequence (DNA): TGCGCCAGCAGCTTGGGGGCAGGGCTCAATGAAAAACTGTTTTTT. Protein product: CASSLGAGLNEKLFF.

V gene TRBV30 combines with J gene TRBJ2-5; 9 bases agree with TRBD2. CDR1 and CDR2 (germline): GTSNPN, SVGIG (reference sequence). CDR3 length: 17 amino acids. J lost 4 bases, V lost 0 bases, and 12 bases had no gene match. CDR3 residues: CAWSVALAGTVRETQYF. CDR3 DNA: TGTGCCTGGAGTGTAGCTCTAGCGGGAACGGTACGAGAGACCCAGTACTTC.

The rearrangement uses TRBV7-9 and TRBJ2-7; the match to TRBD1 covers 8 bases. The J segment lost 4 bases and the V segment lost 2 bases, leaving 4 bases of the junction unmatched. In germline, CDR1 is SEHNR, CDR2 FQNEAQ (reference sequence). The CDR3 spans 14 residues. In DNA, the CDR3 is TGTGCCAGCAGCTTACGCGGACAGGGATACGAGCAGTACTTC. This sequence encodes CASSLRGQGYEQYF.

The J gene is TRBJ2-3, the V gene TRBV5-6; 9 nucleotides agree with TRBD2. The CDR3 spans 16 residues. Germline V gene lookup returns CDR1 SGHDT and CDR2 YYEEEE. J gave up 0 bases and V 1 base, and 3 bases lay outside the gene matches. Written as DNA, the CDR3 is TGTGCCAGCAGCTTGCCAAGCGGGGGGAGCACAGATACGCAGTATTTT. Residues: CASSLPSGGSTDTQYF.

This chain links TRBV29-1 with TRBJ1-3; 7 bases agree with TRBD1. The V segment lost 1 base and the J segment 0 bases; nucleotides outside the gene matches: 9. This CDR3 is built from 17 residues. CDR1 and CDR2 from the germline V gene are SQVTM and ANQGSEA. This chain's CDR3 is CSVEGRTGLNSGNTIYF. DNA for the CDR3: TGCAGCGTTGAAGGGAGGACAGGCCTGAACTCTGGAAACACCATATATTTT.

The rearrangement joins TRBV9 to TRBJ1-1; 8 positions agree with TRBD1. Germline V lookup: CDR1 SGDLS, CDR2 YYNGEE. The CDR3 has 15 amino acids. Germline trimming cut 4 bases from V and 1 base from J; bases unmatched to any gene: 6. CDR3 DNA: TGTGCCAGCAGCTCTTCAGGACAGGGGAACACTGAAGCTTTCTTT. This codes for CASSSSGQGNTEAFF.

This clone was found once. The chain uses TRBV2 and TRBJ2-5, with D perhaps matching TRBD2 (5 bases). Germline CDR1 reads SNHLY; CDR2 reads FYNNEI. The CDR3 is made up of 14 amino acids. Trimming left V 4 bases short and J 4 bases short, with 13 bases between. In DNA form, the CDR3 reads TGTGCCAGCAGTGTTGTGGGAGAGGGAGAGACCCAGTACTTC. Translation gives CASSVVGEGETQYF.

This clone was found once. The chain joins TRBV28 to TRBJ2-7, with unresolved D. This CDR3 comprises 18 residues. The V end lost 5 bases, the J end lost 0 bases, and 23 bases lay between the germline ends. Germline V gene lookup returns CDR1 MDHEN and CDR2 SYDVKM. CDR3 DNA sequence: TGTGCCAGCAGTACATCGTCGATGCATCCCCGGAGCTCCTACGAGCAGTACTTC. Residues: CASSTSSMHPRSSYEQYF.

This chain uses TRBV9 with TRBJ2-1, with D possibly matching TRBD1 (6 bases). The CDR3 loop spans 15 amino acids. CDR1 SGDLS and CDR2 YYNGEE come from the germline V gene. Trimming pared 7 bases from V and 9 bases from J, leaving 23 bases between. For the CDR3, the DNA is TGTGCCAGCTCCCGGGACAACTATCGGTCAGGTGAGCAGTTCTTC. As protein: CASSRDNYRSGEQFF.